In this sample, the clone carrying this T cell receptor beta chain turned up many times. Its specificity is unknown. Two oligonucleotides, mixed equimolar, formed the beta constant-region primer covering TRBC1 and TRBC2. Four rounds of PCR amplified the ligated cDNA using nested alpha and beta constant-region primers plus SP2. MiXCR, run by TCRdb on the UMI-ligation and nested PCR reads, gives a single entry per CDR3 protein. The sample lists roughly 92,000 distinct CDR3 sequences; roughly 10% were seen once. V gave up 8 bases and J gave up 10 bases, with 9 bases separating them. This CDR3 contains 10 residues. CDR1 is SNHLY, CDR2 FYNNEI, per germline. This entry belongs to a study of naive and memory T cell subsets. From the second PCR step, alpha and beta chains were amplified apart. Study results and caveats: A few larger clonotypes appeared in naive repertoires, especially CD8, possibly memory cells re-expressing CD45RA. Between naive and memory subsets, TCR abundance power law exponents differed.

Material: naive CD4+ T cells from blood. The chain is built from TRBV2 and TRBJ2-1, with D unclear. The clonotype comes from a human donor in good health. The CDR3 DNA sequence: TGTGCCAGCGTGGACCACGAGCAGTTCTTC. Its translation is CASVDHEQFF.